The clone carrying this T cell receptor beta chain has a count of ten or more. Its specificity is unknown. This beta chain came through as a stray read in a library set up for alpha chains, and its size says little. This sample was taken from a study of spatial heterogeneity in lung cancer. Every cDNA TCR molecule received its own unique molecular identifier. TCRdb used MiXCR to reprocess the 5' RACE reads, holding one entry per CDR3 protein. The sample has 7,000 to 8,000 distinct CDR3 sequences; approximately 7.8% are singletons. Trimming cost V 5 bases and J 12 bases; bases outside gene matches: 8. The CDR3 is 13 amino acids. Findings and limits, study-wide: For expanded intratumoral alpha and beta TCRs, counts tracked tumor mutation counts. Tracking of ubiquitous and regional nonsynonymous mutations by counts of ubiquitous and regional expanded TCRs, respectively, was seen.

The time point here: sample taken at primary tumor resection. A total of more than 65 untreated early-stage non-small cell lung cancer patients served as donors. The sequenced material consisted of unsorted whole RNA from tumor, nontumor lung or frozen PBMC. The genes are TRBV12-3 or TRBV12-4 and TRBJ1-5, with 9 nucleotides matching TRBD1. The sample consisted of lung tumor tissue, taken at surgery. This receptor was obtained from a male donor with early-stage non-small cell lung cancer. The CDR3 nucleotides are TGTGCCAGCAGTAGGACAGGGGTGGGGTTCCAGCATTTT. This gives the protein CASSRTGVGFQHF.